Each of the 32 T cell receptor beta chains below was sequenced from the same sample in a study of cytomegalovirus exposure and HLA in healthy donors. PCR primers comprised 60 Vbeta and 13 Jbeta primers. Produced via immunoSEQ multiplex PCR; TCRdb's table is partial and in-frame only. The sample records over 200,000 clones, over 70% being singletons. The source material was PBMCs. The origin of the receptors is a woman aged 60-70 years in good health and CMV-seropositive.

The table lists this clone with a count of one. The chain uses TRBV18 and TRBJ2-7; 12 positions match TRBD2. This CDR3 region has 15 residues. The V and J ends lost 3 bases and 6 bases, in that order; junction bases with no gene match: 6. Per the germline V gene, CDR1 is KGHSH and CDR2 is LQKENI. CDR3 DNA: TGTGCCAGCTCACCGACTAGCGGGAGTCTAAGCGAGCAGTACTTC. Translating it yields CASSPTSGSLSEQYF.

The V and J genes are TRBV5-1 and TRBJ2-5, with 12 positions matching TRBD1. After removal of 4 bases from V and 2 bases from J, the junction contained 3 bases not matched to a gene. This CDR3 has 15 amino acids. Germline lookup yields CDR1 SGHRS and CDR2 YFSETQ. CDR3 residues: CASSAGQGAQETQYF. CDR3 DNA sequence: TGCGCCAGCAGCGCGGGACAGGGGGCTCAAGAGACCCAGTACTTC.

This clone was detected a few times. The chain links TRBV5-4 to TRBJ1-4; D is perhaps TRBD1 (5 bases). The V end lost 4 bases, the J end lost 4 bases, and 11 bases lay between the germline ends. The CDR3 contains 14 residues. The germline V gene has CDR1 SGHNT and CDR2 YYREEE (reference sequence). The CDR3 nucleotides are TGTGCCAGCAGCCGCCAGGGCATTAATGAAAAACTGTTTTTT. Amino acid sequence: CASSRQGINEKLFF. Using reference TRBV5-4 and TRBJ1-4 for the parts outside the CDR3, the full variable domain is ETGVTQSPTHLIKTRGQQVTLRCSSQSGHNTVSWYQQALGQGPQFIFQYYREEENGRGNFPPRFSGLQFPNYSSELNVNALELDDSALYLCASSRQGINEKLFFGSGTQLSVL.

The chain carries TRBV5-1 and TRBJ1-2; possible D gene TRBD1, 5 bases. Germline V gives CDR1 SGHRS, CDR2 YFSETQ. V was clipped by 4 bases and J by 7 bases, with 26 bases between them. CDR3 size: 17 residues. CDR3 amino acids: CASSVREARGPLGGYTF. CDR3 coding DNA: TGCGCCAGCAGCGTACGGGAGGCAAGGGGCCCCCTGGGTGGCTACACCTTC.

V and J are TRBV28 and TRBJ1-1, with D perhaps TRBD1 (5 bases). The germline CDR1 and CDR2 sequences are MDHEN and SYDVKM. The V end was cut by 3 bases, the J end by 1 base, with 12 bases between. This CDR3 is built from 15 residues. The CDR3: CASSLWRGPNTEAFF. The CDR3 DNA is TGTGCCAGCAGTTTGTGGAGGGGCCCGAACACTGAAGCTTTCTTT.

The chain is built from TRBV5-1 and TRBJ2-5, with a weak D call TRBD1 (6 bases). Germline loops: CDR1 SGHRS, CDR2 YFSETQ. The ends were cut back, 4 bases at V and 0 bases at J, with 10 bases in the middle. CDR3 length: 14 residues. In DNA, the CDR3 is TGCGCCAGCAGCCCGGACAGTAACCAAGAGACCCAGTACTTC. Translated: CASSPDSNQETQYF.

The chain uses TRBV7-3 and TRBJ2-7; TRBD2 aligns across 15 bases. V shed 7 bases, J shed 4 bases, and the junction held 11 bases outside the gene matches. The germline V gene encodes CDR1 SGHTA and CDR2 FQGTGA. The CDR3 sequence is 17 residues long. CDR3 DNA: TGTGCCAGCACCCGACCTCGGACTAGCGGGGGGGGGTACGAGCAGTACTTC. The encoded protein is CASTRPRTSGGGYEQYF.

The gene calls are TRBV5-1 and TRBJ2-1, with a tentative D call TRBD2 (6 bases). Trimming removed 5 bases from V and 10 bases from J, with 25 bases in between. The CDR3 totals 16 residues. Germline CDR1 and CDR2: SGHRS and YFSETQ. The DNA of the CDR3 is TGCGCCAGCAGTAGGTCAACTAGCACGGCAATTGGCGAGCAGTTCTTC. The encoded protein is CASSRSTSTAIGEQFF. The full variable domain, its missing parts supplied by reference TRBV5-1 and TRBJ2-1, is KAGVTQTPRYLIKTRGQQVTLSCSPISGHRSVSWYQQTPGQGLQFLFEYFSETQRNKGNFPGRFSGRQFSNSRSEMNVSTLELGDSALYLCASSRSTSTAIGEQFFGPGTRLTVL.

This clone has just a few counts. The gene calls are TRBV19 and TRBJ1-2; D may be TRBD1 (5 bases). Trimming cost V 2 bases and J 7 bases, with 14 bases left between them. Per germline, CDR1 LNHDA and CDR2 SQIVND (reference sequence). This CDR3 contains 14 residues. The CDR3 loop reads CASSIITGDSGYTF. CDR3 DNA sequence: TGTGCCAGTAGTATAATTACGGGGGACTCTGGCTACACCTTC.

The chain links TRBV18 to TRBJ2-5, with D possibly being TRBD2 (7 bases). CDR3 length: 14 residues. From germline, CDR1 is KGHSH and CDR2 LQKENI. V was trimmed by 6 bases and J by 1 base, leaving 12 bases between them. CDR3 sequence reads: CASSRRGGQETQYF. The CDR3 nucleotides are TGTGCCAGCTCGCGAAGGGGGGGCCAAGAGACCCAGTACTTC.

This chain uses TRBV5-4 with TRBJ1-1; 9 bases agree with TRBD1. CDR1 SGHNT and CDR2 YYREEE come from the germline V gene (reference sequence). The length of the CDR3 is 14 residues. V lost 4 bases, J lost 5 bases, and 6 bases stayed unmatched. The CDR3 coding sequence is TGTGCCAGCAGCACCGGACAGGGGCGGACTGAAGCTTTCTTT. Protein sequence: CASSTGQGRTEAFF.

The chain recombines TRBV29-1 with TRBJ1-1; D unresolved. This CDR3 has 10 residues. Trimming left V 5 bases short and J 2 bases short, with 3 bases between. The germline V gene has CDR1 SQVTM and CDR2 ANQGSEA. The CDR3: CSVYNTEAFF. The DNA of the CDR3 is TGCAGCGTTTATAACACTGAAGCTTTCTTT.

The chain is built from TRBV5-1 and TRBJ2-5; D may be TRBD1 (6 bases). The germline V gene has CDR1 SGHRS and CDR2 YFSETQ. The CDR3 spans 14 residues. V lost 4 bases and J lost 3, with 13 bases in between. CDR3 in DNA: TGCGCCAGCAGCCCCGGACAGAGAGAAGAGACCCAGTACTTC. Amino acid sequence: CASSPGQREETQYF.

J is TRBJ1-4 and V is TRBV18; D ambiguous. The CDR3 is made up of 14 amino acids. V dropped 3 bases and J dropped 0 bases, with 5 bases sitting between them. CDR1 is KGHSH and CDR2 is LQKENI in the germline V gene. Written as DNA, the CDR3 is TGTGCCAGCTCACCGGCCTCAACTAATGAAAAACTGTTTTTT. It translates to CASSPASTNEKLFF.

The V gene is TRBV20-1, the J gene TRBJ2-3; D is unresolved. Deletions cut 3 bases from V and 4 bases from J, with 5 bases between. The CDR3 loop spans 11 amino acids. Germline V CDR1 and CDR2: DFQATT, SNEGSKA (reference sequence). CDR3 nucleotide sequence: TGCAGTGCTAGGAGCTCAGATACGCAGTATTTT. Translating it yields CSARSSDTQYF.

The J gene is TRBJ2-1, the V gene TRBV6-6, with 13 bases matching TRBD2. J lost 9 bases, V lost 6 bases, and 5 bases had no gene match. The CDR3 spans 14 residues. Germline V gene data show CDR1 as MNHNY and CDR2 as SVGAGI (reference sequence). The CDR3 DNA sequence: TGTGCCAGCAGCTGGACTAGCGGGGGAGGTGAGCAGTTCTTC. It specifies CASSWTSGGGEQFF.

This chain connects TRBV5-1 to TRBJ2-4; 10 bases fit TRBD1. The germline gives CDR1 SGHRS, CDR2 YFSETQ. This CDR3 has 14 amino acids. V trimming: 4 bases; J trimming: 10 bases; junction bases outside the gene matches: 8. The DNA for the CDR3 is TGCGCCAGCAGCCCGCGACAGGGGGCGGGAATTCAGTACTTC. This encodes CASSPRQGAGIQYF.

The V call is TRBV6-5, the J call TRBJ1-1; 7 bases are a match to TRBD1. The CDR3 is made up of 16 amino acids. V dropped 4 bases and J dropped 9; count of bases not matched to a gene: 17. Germline CDR1 is MNHEY and CDR2 is SVGAGI. The CDR3 loop is CASSSQHDIQGKKAFF. The CDR3 DNA sequence: TGTGCCAGCAGTTCCCAACACGATATACAGGGGAAAAAAGCTTTCTTT.

The CDR3 DNA reads TGTGCCAGCAGCTTAGAGGTACAGACTGAAGCTTTCTTT. It translates to CASSLEVQTEAFF. The chain has TRBV7-9 and TRBJ1-1; D remains unclear. V shed 1 base and J shed 5 bases, with 8 bases lying between them. Germline V CDR1 and CDR2: SEHNR, FQNEAQ (reference sequence). The CDR3 consists of 13 residues.

V and J are TRBV20-1 and TRBJ2-1, with no clear D. Germline V CDR1 and CDR2: DFQATT, SNEGSKA (reference sequence). The length of the CDR3 is 11 residues. Between the trimmed V and J ends, which lost 3 bases and 14 bases, there was a span of 14 bases. The CDR3 region is CSASLQRQEFF. CDR3 coding DNA: TGCAGTGCTAGTCTCCAACGTCAGGAGTTCTTC.

Of note for this clone: Other nucleotide sequences from this sample produce the same CDR3. V and J are TRBV5-1 and TRBJ2-2; no reliable D call. Germline assignment: CDR1 SGHRS and CDR2 YFSETQ. The V and J ends lost 1 base and 0 bases respectively, with 4 bases between them. This CDR3 has 14 amino acids. CDR3 residues: CASSLTANTGELFF. CDR3 DNA: TGCGCCAGCAGCTTGACGGCGAACACCGGGGAGCTGTTTTTT.

The chain employs TRBV5-4 and TRBJ2-7; D unresolved. In germline, CDR1 is SGHNT, CDR2 YYREEE (reference sequence). V lost 1 base to trimming and J lost 4 bases, with 15 bases between them. This CDR3 is built from 15 residues. The CDR3 loop is CASSLSAGPIYEQYF. The CDR3 DNA reads as TGTGCCAGCAGCTTGAGTGCAGGCCCTATTTACGAGCAGTACTTC.

In this sample, this clone turned up a few times. The chain's CDR3 is CASTKGSQLNTEAFF. Written as DNA, the CDR3 is TGCGCCAGCACTAAGGGGTCTCAGCTGAACACTGAAGCTTTCTTT. The J gene is TRBJ1-1, the V gene TRBV5-1; D possibly corresponds to TRBD1 (5 bases). This CDR3 is built from 15 residues. Germline V gene data show CDR1 as SGHRS and CDR2 as YFSETQ. Trimming removed 6 bases at V and 0 bases at J, with 15 bases between. Full variable domain (outside the CDR3, taken from reference TRBV5-1 and TRBJ1-1): KAGVTQTPRYLIKTRGQQVTLSCSPISGHRSVSWYQQTPGQGLQFLFEYFSETQRNKGNFPGRFSGRQFSNSRSEMNVSTLELGDSALYLCASTKGSQLNTEAFFGQGTRLTVV.

The sample holds one count of this clone. The CDR3 protein is CASSQETGGGIQYF. The CDR3 region has the DNA TGTGCCAGCAGCCAAGAAACGGGCGGGGGCATTCAGTACTTC. The chain combines TRBV4-2 with TRBJ2-4; 7 bases are shared with TRBD2. The CDR3 sequence is 14 residues long. The germline CDR1 and CDR2 sequences are LGHNA and YNFKEQ. The trim removed 0 bases at V and 9 bases at J, leaving 5 bases unmatched.

The genes are TRBV12-5 and TRBJ2-7; 9 bases match TRBD2. From germline, CDR1 is LGHNT and CDR2 FRNRAP. The CDR3 loop spans 14 amino acids. Germline trimming cut 5 bases from V and 6 bases from J; bases unmatched to any gene: 8. The CDR3 DNA reads as TGTGCTAGTGGTCTCGGCGGGGGGGCCAGCGAGCAGTACTTC. Translated: CASGLGGGASEQYF. Full variable domain (remainder filled in from reference TRBV12-5 and TRBJ2-7): DARVTQTPRHKVTEMGQEVTMRCQPILGHNTVFWYRQTMMQGLELLAYFRNRAPLDDSGMPKDRFSAEMPDATLATLKIQPSEPRDSAVYFCASGLGGGASEQYFGPGTRLTVT.

For this clone: The sample contains more than one DNA sequence encoding this CDR3. DNA of the CDR3: TGCGCCAGCAGCTTGGTTGGGGGGAGCTCCTACGAGCAGTACTTC. This sequence encodes CASSLVGGSSYEQYF. The V call is TRBV5-1, the J call TRBJ2-7; maybe TRBD2 (6 bases). Trimming left V 0 bases short and J 0 bases short, with 10 bases between. CDR3 length equals 15 residues. Germline V gives CDR1 SGHRS, CDR2 YFSETQ.

This clone came up once. The J gene is TRBJ2-4, the V gene TRBV28, with D perhaps TRBD2 (7 bases). The CDR3 is 14 amino acids. Germline V lookup: CDR1 MDHEN, CDR2 SYDVKM. With 3 bases removed from V and 7 bases from J, the gap between germline ends came to 13 bases. This chain's CDR3 is CASSLGGRGNIQYF. Written as DNA, the CDR3 is TGTGCCAGCAGTTTGGGGGGGCGAGGGAACATTCAGTACTTC.

The rearrangement links TRBV15 to TRBJ2-3; D may be TRBD2 (7 bases). V dropped 11 bases and J dropped 0 bases, with 18 bases sitting between them. CDR3 length equals 15 residues. In germline, CDR1 is LNHNV, CDR2 YYDKDF (reference sequence). The CDR3 DNA is TGTGCCGCCACCCTGGGGGGGCTCAGCACAGATACGCAGTATTTT. Residues: CAATLGGLSTDTQYF.

This clone showed up just a few times. This chain links TRBV21-1 with TRBJ1-3; TRBD1, as called in the table, went unchecked against the DNA. TRBV21-1 is assigned pseudogene status. This CDR3 is 18 amino acids long. The CDR3 DNA reads TGTGCCAGCAGCAAAGAGAACCTGGGCTCCAGCTCTGGAAACACCATATATTTT. It codes for CASSKENLGSSSGNTIYF.

This clone was detected a few times. The J gene is TRBJ2-3, the V gene TRBV25-1; D not resolved. V shed 7 bases and J shed 1 base, with 12 bases lying between them. The CDR3 is 14 residues long. Germline CDR1 is MGHDK and CDR2 is SYGVNS. The CDR3 is CASTFGSGTDTQYF. In DNA form, the CDR3 reads TGTGCCAGCACATTTGGTTCGGGCACAGATACGCAGTATTTT.

The CDR3 sequence: CASSQFGGSTDTQYF. CDR3 nucleotide sequence: TGTGCCAGCAGCCAATTTGGCGGGAGCACAGATACGCAGTATTTT. The chain employs TRBV14 and TRBJ2-3; maybe TRBD2 (5 bases). The CDR3 runs 15 residues. Trimming left V 2 bases short and J 0 bases short, with 9 bases between. Germline V lookup: CDR1 SGHDN, CDR2 FVKESK.

V and J are TRBV28 and TRBJ2-3; TRBD2 aligns across 13 bases. V lost 7 bases, J lost 4 bases, and 5 bases stayed unmatched. The CDR3 runs to 15 residues. Germline assignment: CDR1 MDHEN and CDR2 SYDVKM. The CDR3 spells CASITSGRASDTQYF. CDR3 DNA sequence: TGTGCCAGCATTACTAGCGGGAGGGCCTCAGATACGCAGTATTTT.